This T cell receptor beta chain was identified in a study of identical twins. MiXCR was run by TCRdb on the 5' RACE reads, yielding one entry per CDR3 protein. This table has hundreds of thousands of distinct CDR3 sequences, approximately 20% appearing once. With V trimmed by 5 bases and J by 8 bases, 6 bases remained unmatched. The CDR3 loop spans 15 amino acids. Germline-derived CDR1 and CDR2 are MDHEN and SYDVKM. The sample was also linked to a second study, of yellow fever vaccine responses in identical twins.

Sequencing was carried out using CD4+ T cells sorted from blood. The origin of this receptor is a woman younger than 35 in good health. This chain uses TRBV28 with TRBJ2-1; 13 positions match TRBD2. Here the CDR3 reads CASSQTSGRPYEQFF. Here the CDR3 DNA reads TGTGCCAGCAGTCAGACTAGCGGGAGGCCATATGAGCAGTTCTTC.